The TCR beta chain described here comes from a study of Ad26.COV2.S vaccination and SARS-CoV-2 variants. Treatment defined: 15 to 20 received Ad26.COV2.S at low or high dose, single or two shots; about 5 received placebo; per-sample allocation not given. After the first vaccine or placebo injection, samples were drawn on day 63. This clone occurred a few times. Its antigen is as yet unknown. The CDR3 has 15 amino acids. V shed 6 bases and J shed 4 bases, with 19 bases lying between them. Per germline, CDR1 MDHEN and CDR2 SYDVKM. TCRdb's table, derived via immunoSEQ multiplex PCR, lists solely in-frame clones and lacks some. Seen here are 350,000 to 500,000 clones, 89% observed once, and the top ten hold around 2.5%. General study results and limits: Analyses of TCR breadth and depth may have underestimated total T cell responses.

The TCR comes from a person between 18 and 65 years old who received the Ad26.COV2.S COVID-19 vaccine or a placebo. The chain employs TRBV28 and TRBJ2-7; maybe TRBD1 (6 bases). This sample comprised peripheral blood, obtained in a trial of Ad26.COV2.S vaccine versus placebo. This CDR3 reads CASRITPGQIYEQYF. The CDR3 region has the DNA TGTGCCAGCAGAATTACTCCGGGACAAATTTACGAGCAGTACTTC.